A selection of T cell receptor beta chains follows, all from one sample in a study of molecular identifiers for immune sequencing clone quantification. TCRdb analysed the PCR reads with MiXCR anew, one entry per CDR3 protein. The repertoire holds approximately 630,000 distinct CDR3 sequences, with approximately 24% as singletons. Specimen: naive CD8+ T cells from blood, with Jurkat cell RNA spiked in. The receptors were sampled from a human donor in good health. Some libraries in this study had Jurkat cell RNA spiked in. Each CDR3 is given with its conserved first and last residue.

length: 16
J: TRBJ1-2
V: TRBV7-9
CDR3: CASSSTLAGHYYGYTF

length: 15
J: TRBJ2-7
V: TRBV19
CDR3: CASSMGLGTALEQYF

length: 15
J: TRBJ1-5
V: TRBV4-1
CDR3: CASSQDWAENQPQHF

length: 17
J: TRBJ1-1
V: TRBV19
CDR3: CASSFHPRGPGYLEAFF

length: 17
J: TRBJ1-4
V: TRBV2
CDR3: CASSASTGTGRNEKLFF

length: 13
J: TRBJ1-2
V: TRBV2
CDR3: CASMGMTAYGYTF

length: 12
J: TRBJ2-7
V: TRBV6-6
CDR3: CASSYSVYEQYF

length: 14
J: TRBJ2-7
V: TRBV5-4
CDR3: CASSLARGAYEQYF

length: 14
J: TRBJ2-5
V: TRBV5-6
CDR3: CASSLTDNQETQYF

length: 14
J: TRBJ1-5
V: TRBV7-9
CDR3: CASSLSDSNQPQHF

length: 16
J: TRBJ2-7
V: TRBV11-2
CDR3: CASSFGLAGGNNEQYF

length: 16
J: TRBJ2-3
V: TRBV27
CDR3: CASRQIFSGGADTQYF

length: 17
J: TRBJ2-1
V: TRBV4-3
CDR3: CASSQVLSGKRYNEQFF

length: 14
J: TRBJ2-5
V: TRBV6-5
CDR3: CASSLLREQETQYF

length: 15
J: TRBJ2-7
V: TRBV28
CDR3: CASSFRTGKSYEQYF

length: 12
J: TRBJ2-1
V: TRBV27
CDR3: CASTTIYNEQFF

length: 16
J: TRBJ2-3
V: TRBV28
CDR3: CASYGGERERTDTQYF